Shown below are 13 T cell receptor beta chains from a single sample sequenced in a study of patients and donors after allogeneic stem cell transplantation. TCRdb itself ran the RT-PCR reads through MiXCR, one entry per CDR3 protein. The sample has about a million distinct CDR3 sequences; approximately 18% are singletons. Sequenced material: blood, either unsorted or a sorted T cell fraction (not recorded which). The receptors derive from a human donor who was either an allogeneic HSCT recipient or a stem cell or donor lymphocyte infusion donor (not recorded which). It is not recorded whose cells these are; they may come from a transplant donor.

This clonotype was detected only a few times. The chain employs TRBV5-1 and TRBJ2-7; TRBD2 agrees at 9 bases. V lost 4 bases and J lost 0; bases outside the gene matches: 5. There are 15 residues in the CDR3. CDR1 and CDR2 from the germline V gene are SGHRS and YFSETQ. DNA for the CDR3: TGCGCCAGCAGCGGTAGCGGGAGAAGCTCCTACGAGCAGTACTTC. Protein product: CASSGSGRSSYEQYF. The full variable domain, with the rest looked up from reference TRBV5-1 and TRBJ2-7, is KAGVTQTPRYLIKTRGQQVTLSCSPISGHRSVSWYQQTPGQGLQFLFEYFSETQRNKGNFPGRFSGRQFSNSRSEMNVSTLELGDSALYLCASSGSGRSSYEQYFGPGTRLTVT.

This clonotype turned up a few times. This rearrangement joins TRBV9 to TRBJ1-5, with D maybe TRBD1 (6 bases). Looked up from germline, CDR1 is SGDLS and CDR2 is YYNGEE. Trimming removed 3 bases at V and 5 bases at J, with 12 bases between. The CDR3 is 14 residues long. In nucleotides, the CDR3 is TGTGCCAGCAGCGCCACAGGGCTTGATCAGCCCCAGCATTTT. Translating it yields CASSATGLDQPQHF.

Written as DNA, the CDR3 is TGCAGTGCTACCGATTGGACGGGTCCGTCGCCCTACGAGCAGTACTTC. Its protein is CSATDWTGPSPYEQYF. This chain joins TRBV20-1 and TRBJ2-7, with unresolved D. Deletions cut 4 bases from V and 2 bases from J, with 21 bases between. This CDR3 spans 16 amino acids. The V gene's germline CDR1 is DFQATT and CDR2 SNEGSKA (reference sequence).

This clonotype was counted between two and nine times. The chain employs TRBV10-3 and TRBJ2-2, with 9 bases aligning to TRBD2. The CDR3 runs to 14 residues. Germline V gene sequence: CDR1 ENHRY, CDR2 SYGVKD. V lost 8 bases to trimming and J lost 4 bases; unmatched junction nucleotides: 5. This chain's CDR3 is CAIRVAGATGELFF. The CDR3 DNA is TGTGCCATCCGCGTAGCGGGAGCCACCGGGGAGCTGTTTTTT.

In its sample, this clonotype was seen a few times. CDR3 in amino acids: CASSESPTSGRHEQFF. As DNA, the CDR3 is TGCGCCAGCAGCGAAAGCCCGACTAGCGGGCGTCATGAGCAGTTCTTC. The chain couples TRBV5-1 to TRBJ2-1, with 10 nucleotides matching TRBD2. There are 16 residues in the CDR3. Trimming cost V 4 bases and J 8 bases; bases outside gene matches: 12. CDR1 SGHRS and CDR2 YFSETQ come from the germline V gene.

This rearrangement joins TRBV20-1 to TRBJ2-7, with 14 bases lining up with TRBD2. V dropped 3 bases and J dropped 2; count of bases not matched to a gene: 12. Germline CDR1 reads DFQATT; CDR2 reads SNEGSKA (reference sequence). The CDR3 loop spans 18 amino acids. Written as DNA, the CDR3 is TGCAGTGCTAGCGAGGGACTAGCGGGAGACCCTGCCCCCTACGAGCAGTACTTC. This encodes CSASEGLAGDPAPYEQYF.

This clonotype has only a few counts. The V call is TRBV24-1, the J call TRBJ2-7; D is uncertain. Trimming took off 3 bases at V and 8 bases at J, with 10 bases between the two ends. The CDR3 extends over 12 amino acids. Germline-derived CDR1 and CDR2 are KGHDR and SFDVKD. The CDR3 nucleotides read TGTGCCACCAGTGATCCGAATTCCCAGCAGTACTTC. Translation: CATSDPNSQQYF.

In this sample, this clonotype turned up a few times. This chain uses TRBV7-2 with TRBJ1-1, with a tentative D call TRBD1 (6 bases). Germline-derived CDR1 and CDR2 are SGHTA and FQGNSA. The CDR3 loop spans 14 amino acids. Trimming shortened V by 1 base and J by 6 bases, and 12 bases separated the two germline ends. The CDR3 sequence: CASSLEQGMAEAFF. The CDR3 nucleotides are TGTGCCAGCAGCTTAGAACAGGGAATGGCTGAAGCTTTCTTT.

The chain carries TRBV7-9 and TRBJ2-5; D not certain. Trimming left V 4 bases short and J 1 base short, with 16 bases between. CDR1 SEHNR and CDR2 FQNEAQ come from the germline V gene (reference sequence). CDR3 size: 16 residues. The CDR3 nucleotides read TGTGCCAGCAGCTCCAAGAGCCGAGAAGGCCAAGAGACCCAGTACTTC. Translated, it gives CASSSKSREGQETQYF.

The genes are TRBV6-1 and TRBJ1-2, with 9 bases matching TRBD1. V lost 4 bases, J lost 4 bases, and 10 bases stayed unmatched. The germline V gene encodes CDR1 MNHNS and CDR2 SASEGT. The CDR3 is 16 amino acids. The CDR3 sequence is CASSGNYRGLGYGYTF. The CDR3 DNA is TGTGCCAGCAGTGGAAACTACAGGGGGCTCGGCTATGGCTACACCTTC.

This chain links TRBV5-5 with TRBJ2-5; either TRBD1 or TRBD2 may fit D (5 bases each). The CDR3 runs to 16 residues. Trimming cost V 4 bases and J 0 bases, with 16 bases left between them. Germline CDR1 reads SGHKS; CDR2 reads YYEKEE (reference sequence). In nucleotides, the CDR3 is TGTGCCAGCAGCCCGGGAACAGGATCGTACCAAGAGACCCAGTACTTC. It is translated as CASSPGTGSYQETQYF.

This chain links TRBV2 with TRBJ2-3; possible D gene TRBD2, 6 bases. The V end was cut by 5 bases, the J end by 0 bases, with 9 bases between. Germline values: CDR1 SNHLY, CDR2 FYNNEI. The CDR3 runs to 14 residues. CDR3 nucleotides: TGTGCCAGCAGTTGGGAGGATAGCACAGATACGCAGTATTTT. Protein product: CASSWEDSTDTQYF.

This clonotype was counted only a few times. This sequence joins TRBV20-1 and TRBJ1-3; possible D gene TRBD1, 5 bases. The CDR3 contains 13 residues. The germline V and J ends were trimmed by 6 bases and 1 base, with 10 bases remaining between them. The V gene's germline CDR1 is DFQATT and CDR2 SNEGSKA (reference sequence). The CDR3 here is CSAPRGSGNTIYF. CDR3 in DNA: TGCAGTGCCCCCCGGGGGTCTGGAAACACCATATATTTT.